The rows below give T cell receptor beta chains drawn from one sample of a study of tumour-infiltrating T cells in Burkitt lymphoma. Generated by immunoSEQ multiplex PCR, the TCRdb table keeps only in-frame clones and is missing some. The sample has fewer than 8,500 clones, 17% seen once; the top ten hold just over 3%. Sequenced: tumor tissue. These receptors were obtained from a human donor with diffuse large B-cell lymphoma. Both conserved end residues are part of each CDR3. A D gene is named only where the DNA matches it firmly. Rows may omit the clone size; those that give it use once, few, many or a size class.

abundance	d_gene	v_gene	j_gene	CDR3aa	CDR3nt
few	TRBD2	TRBV7-8	TRBJ2-3	CASSLGGWGSGSGDTQYF	TGTGCCAGCAGCTTAGGCGGTTGGGGTAGCGGGAGCGGAGATACGCAGTATTTT
few	TRBD1	TRBV2	TRBJ2-5	CASSRGQGETQYF	TGTGCCAGCAGTAGGGGGCAGGGGGAGACCCAGTACTTC
.	TRBD2	TRBV19	TRBJ2-1	CASSTPGLAAGNEQFF	TGTGCCAGTAGTACCCCTGGGCTAGCGGCAGGAAATGAGCAGTTCTTC
.	TRBD1	TRBV29-1	TRBJ2-1	CSVEGVDRGAYNEQFF	TGCAGCGTTGAAGGAGTAGACAGGGGGGCCTACAATGAGCAGTTCTTC
.	.	TRBV9	TRBJ2-7	CASSAGAGLSYEQYF	TGTGCCAGCAGCGCCGGAGCGGGTCTCTCCTACGAGCAGTACTTC
.	.	TRBV6-5	TRBJ2-5	CASSFHRLVQETQYF	TGTGCCAGCAGCTTCCACCGGCTCGTCCAAGAGACCCAGTACTTC
few	TRBD2	TRBV7-9	TRBJ2-1	CASSPGLAEQFF	TGTGCCAGCAGCCCGGGACTAGCGGAGCAGTTCTTC
.	.	TRBV10-2	TRBJ1-1	CASSPSGWTEAFF	TGCGCCAGCAGCCCCTCAGGGTGGACTGAAGCTTTCTTT
.	.	TRBV27	TRBJ2-7	CASSPYSYEQYF	TGTGCCAGCAGTCCGTACTCCTACGAGCAGTACTTC
few	.	TRBV14	TRBJ2-7	CASSQFQSSYEQYF	TGTGCCAGCAGCCAATTTCAGAGCTCCTACGAGCAGTACTTC
.	.	TRBV5-1	TRBJ2-7	CASSCEGGDLYEQYF	TGCGCCAGCAGCTGCGAGGGGGGGGACCTATACGAGCAGTACTTC
.	.	TRBV27	TRBJ1-2	CASSRANEGYTF	TGTGCCAGCAGTAGGGCGAACGAGGGCTACACCTTC
.	TRBD1	TRBV6-5	TRBJ2-5	CASSYDRQGKTQYF	TGTGCCAGCAGTTACGACCGACAGGGAAAGACCCAGTACTTC
.	.	TRBV7-2	TRBJ2-1	CASSLGYNEQFF	TGTGCCAGCAGCTTAGGTTACAATGAGCAGTTCTTC
medium-sized	TRBD2	TRBV7-9	TRBJ2-1	CASSPTSGSNEQFF	TGTGCCAGCAGCCCTACTAGCGGGAGCAATGAGCAGTTCTTC
.	TRBD1	TRBV9	TRBJ2-1	CASSVGGTGAYNEQFF	TGTGCCAGCAGCGTAGGTGGCACAGGGGCCTACAATGAGCAGTTCTTC
once	TRBD1	TRBV11-1	TRBJ1-1	CASELTGGNTEAFF	TGTGCCAGCGAACTCACAGGGGGGAACACTGAAGCTTTCTTT
.	TRBD1	TRBV5-1	TRBJ2-7	CASSLGDRREGEQYF	TGCGCCAGCAGCTTGGGGGACAGGAGGGAAGGCGAGCAGTACTTC
few	.	TRBV23-1	TRBJ2-7	CASSQSRVSYEQYF	TGCGCCAGCAGTCAGAGCAGGGTCTCCTACGAGCAGTACTTC
few	.	TRBV10-3	TRBJ1-5	CAISELNQPQHF	TGTGCCATCAGTGAATTAAACCAGCCCCAGCATTTT
.	TRBD2	TRBV7-9	TRBJ2-1	CASSGTSGNNEQFF	TGTGCCAGCAGCGGGACTAGCGGGAATAATGAGCAGTTCTTC
.	.	TRBV7-9	TRBJ1-1	CASSRNLGATEAFF	TGTGCCAGCAGCCGTAACCTGGGGGCCACTGAAGCTTTCTTT
.	TRBD1	TRBV6-4	TRBJ1-5	CASSPTGIDQPQHF	TGTGCCAGCAGTCCGACAGGGATCGATCAGCCCCAGCATTTT
.	.	TRBV19	TRBJ2-7	CASSPSSYEQYF	TGTGCCAGTAGCCCTAGCTCCTACGAGCAGTACTTC
.	.	TRBV5-5	TRBJ1-4	CASKRATNEKLFF	TGTGCCAGCAAAAGGGCAACTAATGAAAAACTGTTTTTT
.	TRBD2	TRBV7-9	TRBJ2-7	CASSPPWGGFEQYF	TGTGCCAGCAGCCCCCCCTGGGGGGGGTTCGAGCAGTACTTC
.	.	TRBV19	TRBJ1-5	CASSIGLGGGRFNQPQHF	TGTGCCAGTAGTATAGGCCTAGGGGGGGGGCGCTTCAATCAGCCCCAGCATTTT
few	.	TRBV6-6	TRBJ2-6	CASSPGFGANVLTF	TGTGCCAGCAGTCCGGGTTTTGGGGCCAACGTCCTGACTTTC
few	TRBD2	TRBV2	TRBJ2-3	CASSERWGTSGRASTDTQYF	TGTGCCAGCAGTGAACGGTGGGGGACTAGCGGGAGGGCGTCGACAGATACGCAGTATTTT
.	TRBD2	TRBV12-5	TRBJ2-7	CASGFSGSYEQYF	TGTGCTAGTGGTTTTAGCGGGAGCTACGAGCAGTACTTC
.	TRBD1	TRBV15	TRBJ2-5	CATSAWTGGEKTQYF	TGTGCCACCAGCGCCTGGACAGGGGGCGAAAAGACCCAGTACTTC
few	.	TRBV10-3	TRBJ2-2	CAIGIGGNTGELFF	TGTGCCATCGGAATAGGGGGGAACACCGGGGAGCTGTTTTTT